Shown below are 25 T cell receptor beta chains from a single sample sequenced in a study of T cells after posttransplantation cyclophosphamide. Cyclophosphamide on days +3 and +4 followed busulfan-fludarabine conditioning and a marrow graft. Profiled with immunoSEQ multiplex PCR; TCRdb holds only in-frame clones, not every one. This sample comprises some 10,000 clones, none seen once only. The sequencing used PBMCs, collected after allogeneic stem cell transplant with posttransplant cyclophosphamide. Source of these receptors: a female patient aged 35-55 years who received an allogeneic stem cell transplant from a related donor, was CMV-positive, and had no GVHD. Among the T cells, some may be from the graft donor.

This clone was counted many times. The chain recombines TRBV5-6 with TRBJ2-1, with D possibly being TRBD1 (5 bases). The CDR3 is made up of 12 amino acids. From germline, CDR1 is SGHDT and CDR2 YYEEEE. The V end was cut by 4 bases, the J end by 6 bases, with 8 bases between. The CDR3 DNA sequence: TGTGCCAGCAGCCGACAGTTCAATGAGCAGTTCTTC. It encodes CASSRQFNEQFF.

This clone was observed many times. This chain links TRBV27 with TRBJ1-1; D is possibly TRBD1 (6 bases). Trimming stripped 6 bases from V and 4 bases from J, with 12 bases between. Germline CDR1 MNHEY, CDR2 SMNVEV (reference sequence). The CDR3 totals 13 residues. Written as DNA, the CDR3 is TGTGCCAGCAGCCCCGACAGGCTCACTGAAGCTTTCTTT. Protein: CASSPDRLTEAFF.

This clone has at least ten counts. CDR3 sequence reads: CASSIGRTNEKLFF. CDR3 bases: TGTGCCAGTAGTATTGGCAGGACTAATGAAAAACTGTTTTTT. This chain uses TRBV19 with TRBJ1-4; unclear D gene. The germline CDR1 and CDR2 sequences are LNHDA and SQIVND (reference sequence). Trimming cost V 3 bases and J 2 bases, with 7 bases left between them. This CDR3 region has 14 residues.

At least ten counts were recorded for this clone. The chain employs TRBV28 and TRBJ1-2; TRBD1 might be the D (5 bases). V was pared by 5 bases and J by 7 bases, with 20 bases between. This CDR3 comprises 15 residues. Germline loops: CDR1 MDHEN, CDR2 SYDVKM. This CDR3 reads CASSRPGPPGGGYTF. DNA for the CDR3: TGTGCCAGCAGTCGGCCGGGACCGCCCGGGGGTGGCTACACCTTC.

The sample holds many counts of this clone. This chain joins TRBV20-1 and TRBJ2-5; unclear D gene. The V gene lost 3 bases and the J gene lost 7 bases, with 9 bases spanning the gap. Germline loops: CDR1 DFQATT, CDR2 SNEGSKA (reference sequence). This CDR3 spans 11 amino acids. CDR3: CSASPIGTQYF. The CDR3 DNA reads as TGCAGTGCTAGCCCCATCGGGACCCAGTACTTC.

In its sample, this clone was seen many times. CDR3 protein: CASSSLAGGSNEQFF. The DNA of the CDR3 is TGTGCCAGTAGTAGCCTAGCGGGGGGATCCAATGAGCAGTTCTTC. The rearrangement links TRBV19 to TRBJ2-1; 11 bases map to TRBD2. The CDR3 loop spans 15 amino acids. J was trimmed by 6 bases and V by 4 bases; bases with no gene match: 5. Germline assignment: CDR1 LNHDA and CDR2 SQIVND (reference sequence).

Only a few counts were recorded for this clone. The chain recombines TRBV6-5 with TRBJ2-3; 12 bases agree with TRBD2. Germline CDR1 reads MNHEY; CDR2 reads SVGAGI. J lost 6 bases, V lost 6 bases, and 7 bases had no gene match. The CDR3 is 15 amino acids. In nucleotides, the CDR3 is TGTGCCAGCAGCCAAGCTAGCGGGGGGGTGGATACGCAGTATTTT. Encoded protein: CASSQASGGVDTQYF.

This clone came up a few times. CDR3 in amino acids: CASSPSGGRGQYF. In DNA, the CDR3 is TGTGCCAGCAGCCCTAGCGGGGGCAGGGGGCAGTATTTT. The V and J genes are TRBV7-9 and TRBJ2-3; 10 positions agree with TRBD2. Trimming removed 5 bases from V and 11 bases from J; junction bases left unmatched: 7. This CDR3 has 13 residues. CDR1 is SEHNR and CDR2 is FQNEAQ in the germline V gene (reference sequence).

This clone was seen repeatedly, ten times or more. This sequence joins TRBV18 and TRBJ2-1; 10 nucleotides line up with TRBD2. After removal of 8 bases from V and 7 bases from J, the junction contained 11 bases not matched to a gene. This CDR3 is 15 amino acids long. Per the germline V gene, CDR1 is KGHSH and CDR2 is LQKENI. CDR3 sequence reads: CASSQREGPRNEQFF. The CDR3 nucleotides are TGTGCCAGCAGCCAGCGGGAGGGCCCGAGGAATGAGCAGTTCTTC. The full variable domain, in which reference TRBV18 and TRBJ2-1 provide the parts outside the CDR3, is NAGVMQNPRHLVRRRGQEARLRCSPMKGHSHVYWYRQLPEEGLKFMVYLQKENIIDESGMPKERFSAEFPKEGPSILRIQQVVRGDSAAYFCASSQREGPRNEQFFGPGTRLTVL.

This clone was seen many times. The rearrangement links TRBV28 to TRBJ2-3; a weak D match, TRBD2 (5 bases). V was trimmed by 4 bases and J by 8 bases, leaving 7 bases between them. The CDR3 has 11 amino acids. Germline-derived CDR1 and CDR2 are MDHEN and SYDVKM. The CDR3 loop reads CASSSLGTQYF. The CDR3 region has the DNA TGTGCCAGCAGTTCACTAGGTACGCAGTATTTT.

This clone was detected only a few times. The V gene is TRBV19, the J gene TRBJ2-2; 11 bases agree with TRBD2. Germline CDR1 is LNHDA and CDR2 is SQIVND (reference sequence). V lost 6 bases to trimming and J lost 1 base; unmatched junction nucleotides: 4. This CDR3 is 16 amino acids long. The CDR3 region has the DNA TGTGCCAGTAGGGACGGACTAGCGGGGAACACCGGGGAGCTGTTTTTT. It yields the protein CASRDGLAGNTGELFF.

This clone was observed a few times. The chain employs TRBV30 and TRBJ1-6, with 7 positions matching TRBD1. This CDR3 contains 14 residues. Trimming removed 0 bases from V and 11 bases from J; junction bases left unmatched: 7. Germline CDR1 and CDR2: GTSNPN and SVGIG (reference sequence). The CDR3 sequence: CAWSVETGITPLHF. The CDR3 DNA reads TGTGCCTGGAGTGTGGAGACAGGGATAACACCCCTCCACTTT.

This clone was counted at least ten times. The chain employs TRBV5-1 and TRBJ2-1, with TRBD2 matching over 8 bases. Germline V CDR1 and CDR2: SGHRS, YFSETQ. V shed 4 bases and J 6 bases; nucleotides not matched to a gene: 3. CDR3 length equals 13 residues. The CDR3 is CASSPGGRNEQFF. The CDR3 DNA sequence: TGCGCCAGCAGCCCGGGGGGGCGCAATGAGCAGTTCTTC. Full variable domain (rest looked up from reference TRBV5-1 and TRBJ2-1): KAGVTQTPRYLIKTRGQQVTLSCSPISGHRSVSWYQQTPGQGLQFLFEYFSETQRNKGNFPGRFSGRQFSNSRSEMNVSTLELGDSALYLCASSPGGRNEQFFGPGTRLTVL.

This clone is labeled medium-sized. The chain is built from TRBV5-5 and TRBJ2-1; 7 bases agree with TRBD1. Germline V gene sequence: CDR1 SGHKS, CDR2 YYEKEE (reference sequence). With 7 bases clipped from V and 0 bases from J, the junction kept 13 bases outside the gene matches. The CDR3 spans 17 residues. CDR3 DNA sequence: TGTGCCAGCGGGTACGAAGTGGACAGGATCTCCTACAATGAGCAGTTCTTC. Translating gives CASGYEVDRISYNEQFF. The full variable domain, with the rest looked up from reference TRBV5-5 and TRBJ2-1, is DAGVTQSPTHLIKTRGQQVTLRCSPISGHKSVSWYQQVLGQGPQFIFQYYEKEERGRGNFPDRFSARQFPNYSSELNVNALLLGDSALYLCASGYEVDRISYNEQFFGPGTRLTVL.

This clone was counted at least ten times. The V and J genes are TRBV7-3 and TRBJ2-2; TRBD2 agrees at 10 bases. Germline-derived CDR1 and CDR2 are SGHTA and FQGTGA. The CDR3 has 16 amino acids. The V gene end was trimmed by 4 bases and the J gene end by 5 bases; junction bases not matched to a gene: 7. The CDR3 bases are TGTGCCAGCAGCTATACTAGCGGGGAGTTTACCGGGGAGCTGTTTTTT. As protein: CASSYTSGEFTGELFF. The variable domain in full, completed from reference TRBV7-3 and TRBJ2-2, reads GAGVSQTPSNKVTEKGKYVELRCDPISGHTALYWYRQSLGQGPEFLIYFQGTGAADDSGLPNDRFFAVRPEGSVSTLKIQRTERGDSAVYLCASSYTSGEFTGELFFGEGSRLTVL.

Many counts were recorded for this clone. This CDR3 is CASHYYGAQVTEAFF. CDR3 DNA sequence: TGCGCCAGCCATTACTATGGGGCGCAGGTTACTGAAGCTTTCTTT. This chain joins TRBV10-1 and TRBJ1-1, with D tentatively TRBD1 (5 bases). The V end lost 8 bases, the J end lost 5 bases, and 21 bases lay between the germline ends. The germline V gene has CDR1 WNHNN and CDR2 SYGVQD (reference sequence). CDR3 length: 15 residues.

This clone was detected many times. The J gene is TRBJ2-1, the V gene TRBV5-1, with TRBD1 matching over 8 bases. CDR3 length: 15 amino acids. Germline CDR1 and CDR2: SGHRS and YFSETQ. V dropped 1 base and J dropped 6; count of bases not matched to a gene: 6. In DNA, the CDR3 is TGCGCCAGCAGCTTGACGGGACAGGCTGGCAATGAGCAGTTCTTC. This codes for CASSLTGQAGNEQFF.

This clone was seen ten or more times. The CDR3, as DNA: TGTGCCAGCAGCCGCAACAGGGGGCCGAACTACGAGCAGTACTTC. This sequence encodes CASSRNRGPNYEQYF. The V call is TRBV27, the J call TRBJ2-7; the match to TRBD1 covers 9 bases. V dropped 6 bases and J dropped 3; count of bases not matched to a gene: 9. This CDR3 is built from 15 residues. Per germline, CDR1 MNHEY and CDR2 SMNVEV (reference sequence).

This clone was observed many times. This sequence joins TRBV10-1 and TRBJ1-5, with D unresolved. Trimming stripped 8 bases from V and 0 bases from J, with 11 bases between. The CDR3 runs 14 residues. Germline V gives CDR1 WNHNN, CDR2 SYGVQD (reference sequence). CDR3 region: CASPFGFSNQPQHF. CDR3 DNA sequence: TGCGCCAGCCCCTTTGGCTTTAGCAATCAGCCCCAGCATTTT.

This clone was observed many times. The chain couples TRBV6-5 to TRBJ2-7; no reliable D call. The CDR3 has 11 residues. Trimming removed 4 bases from V and 3 bases from J, with 4 bases in between. Germline values: CDR1 MNHEY, CDR2 SVGAGI. CDR3 amino acids: CASSSLYEQYF. The CDR3 DNA sequence: TGTGCCAGCAGTTCCCTCTACGAGCAGTACTTC.

The chain has TRBV28 and TRBJ1-6; 8 bases are a match to TRBD1. Germline V gives CDR1 MDHEN, CDR2 SYDVKM. This CDR3 contains 17 residues. V dropped 2 bases and J dropped 9; count of bases not matched to a gene: 12. CDR3 sequence: CASSLVQGVGLGSPLHF. The CDR3 bases are TGTGCCAGCAGTTTAGTACAGGGGGTGGGTTTAGGTTCACCCCTCCACTTT.

This clone was observed many times. The rearrangement joins TRBV9 to TRBJ2-1, with TRBD2 identical over 10 bases. V lost 3 bases, J lost 3 bases, and 3 bases stayed unmatched. CDR1 is SGDLS, CDR2 YYNGEE, per germline. This CDR3 comprises 15 residues. CDR3 residues: CASSGGTSVYNEQFF. The CDR3 nucleotides read TGTGCCAGCAGCGGCGGGACTAGCGTCTACAATGAGCAGTTCTTC.

The table lists this clone with many counts. The chain has TRBV4-2 and TRBJ2-3; 14 bases are shared with TRBD2. CDR3 length: 16 residues. With 4 bases clipped from V and 0 bases from J, the junction kept 0 bases outside the gene matches. The V gene's germline CDR1 is LGHNA and CDR2 YNFKEQ. This chain's CDR3 is CASSRTSGGSTDTQYF. CDR3 coding DNA: TGTGCCAGCAGCCGGACTAGCGGGGGGAGCACAGATACGCAGTATTTT.

This clone appeared many times. The chain employs TRBV6-5 and TRBJ1-6, with TRBD1 identical over 7 bases. The CDR3 has 16 amino acids. Germline trimming cut 4 bases from V and 0 bases from J; bases unmatched to any gene: 3. The germline CDR1 and CDR2 sequences are MNHEY and SVGAGI. This chain's CDR3 is CASSLTGSSYNSPLHF. The CDR3, as DNA: TGTGCCAGCAGTTTGACAGGGAGCTCCTATAATTCACCCCTCCACTTT.

This clone came up many times. The gene calls are TRBV6-5 and TRBJ2-7; D is unclear. The CDR3 loop spans 13 amino acids. Germline CDR1 is MNHEY and CDR2 is SVGAGI. With 0 bases removed from V and 3 bases from J, the gap between germline ends came to 6 bases. This CDR3 reads CASSYSSSYEQYF. CDR3 DNA sequence: TGTGCCAGCAGTTACTCTTCCAGCTACGAGCAGTACTTC.